Below, 31 T cell receptor beta chains from the same sample are listed, as sequenced in a study of blood T cells in healthy people across ages. With a J-beta primer mix and a sample-barcoded 5' primer, a second PCR ran roughly 6 to 11 cycles. TCRdb fed the 5' RACE reads into MiXCR, producing one record per CDR3 protein. Of 380,000 or so distinct CDR3 sequences detected, 50% to 60% appear once; the ten largest clones hold under 60%. The sample was blood. The source is a man aged 60-69 years in good health.

This clonotype was seen a handful of times. The junction shows a germline mismatch at one end, possibly a read error. The chain has TRBV4-2 and TRBJ2-1, with D perhaps given as TRBD1 or TRBD2 (6 bases each). This CDR3 has 17 residues. Germline values: CDR1 LGHNA, CDR2 YNFKEQ. The CDR3 is CASGQPQGGSSYNEQFF. The CDR3 bases are TGTGCCAGCGGCCAACCTCAAGGGGGGAGCTCCTACAATGAGCAGTTCTTC.

J is TRBJ2-2 and V is TRBV7-2; 10 bases are a match to TRBD1. Per germline, CDR1 SGHTA and CDR2 FQGNSA. The CDR3 has 16 residues. Trimming at V came to 3 bases and at J to 5 bases, leaving 6 bases not matched to a gene. The CDR3 reads CASSFRTGGRTGELFF. CDR3 bases: TGTGCCAGCAGCTTTCGGACAGGGGGGAGGACCGGGGAGCTGTTTTTT.

About this clonotype: Possible read error: a much larger clone is one base away. The chain links TRBV29-1 to TRBJ1-2, with a possible D match to TRBD1 (5 bases). The germline gives CDR1 SQVTM, CDR2 ANQGSEA. The CDR3 covers 15 residues. V was shortened by 2 bases and J by 8 bases, with 21 bases between the two germline ends. The CDR3 loop reads CSVEHGHRNSGGYTF. In nucleotides, the CDR3 is TGCAGCGTTGAACACGGTCACAGGAACTCGGGCGGCTACACCTTC.

As to this clonotype: A read error may explain this, as a much larger clone is one base away. The V gene is TRBV6-5, the J gene TRBJ2-7, with unresolved D. CDR1 and CDR2 from the germline V gene are MNHEY and SVGAGI. The CDR3 has 15 amino acids. Here the CDR3 reads CAGRPAKASPYEQYF. CDR3 nucleotides: TGTGCCGGCAGACCGGCAAAAGCCAGCCCCTACGAGCAGTACTTC.

This clonotype was seen more than once but under ten times. The V gene is TRBV20-1, the J gene TRBJ2-3, with D perhaps matching TRBD2 (6 bases). The CDR3 consists of 13 residues. The V end lost 7 bases, the J end lost 2 bases, and 13 bases lay between the germline ends. Germline V lookup: CDR1 DFQATT, CDR2 SNEGSKA (reference sequence). The CDR3 region has the DNA TGCAGTGTTGAGGCTAGCGTCACAGATACGCAGTATTTT. It is translated as CSVEASVTDTQYF.

This clonotype has more than one count but fewer than ten. The J gene is TRBJ2-7, the V gene TRBV5-4; D may be TRBD1 (6 bases). This CDR3 is built from 14 residues. Trimming shortened V by 4 bases and J by 1 base, and 12 bases separated the two germline ends. The germline gives CDR1 SGHNT, CDR2 YYREEE (reference sequence). CDR3 DNA: TGTGCCAGCAGCGGGGGCTCTCATTCCTACGAGCAGTACTTC. Its translation is CASSGGSHSYEQYF.

The rearrangement links TRBV20-1 to TRBJ2-5; D perhaps matches TRBD2 (6 bases). Germline V gene sequence: CDR1 DFQATT, CDR2 SNEGSKA (reference sequence). The CDR3 is made up of 14 amino acids. V lost 3 bases to trimming and J lost 2 bases, with 13 bases between them. The CDR3 region has the DNA TGCAGTGCTAGTCCCGGAGGGGTTCAAGAGACCCAGTACTTC. Encoded protein: CSASPGGVQETQYF.

This clonotype was counted a few times. V gene TRBV10-3 combines with J gene TRBJ2-5, with 13 bases matching TRBD2. The CDR3 length is 14 residues. Germline lookup yields CDR1 ENHRY and CDR2 SYGVKD. V trimming: 6 bases; J trimming: 2 bases; junction bases outside the gene matches: 0. Here the CDR3 DNA reads TGTGCCATCAGGACTAGCGGGGGGCAAGAGACCCAGTACTTC. Translating gives CAIRTSGGQETQYF.

The chain links TRBV11-2 to TRBJ2-5; the D call may be TRBD1 or TRBD2 (5 bases each). The CDR3 runs to 14 residues. Germline V CDR1 and CDR2: SGHAT, FQNNGV. Trimming left V 0 bases short and J 11 bases short, with 16 bases between. CDR3 amino acids: CASSLESRVGEQYF. In nucleotides, the CDR3 is TGTGCCAGCAGCTTAGAGTCCAGGGTGGGGGAGCAGTACTTC.

This clonotype was seen ten or more times. For the CDR3, the DNA is TGTGCCAGCAGTCACGGACTAGCGGGAAGTCTGACGACAGATACGCAGTATTTT. Protein: CASSHGLAGSLTTDTQYF. This rearrangement joins TRBV12-3 or TRBV12-4 to TRBJ2-3; 12 bases map to TRBD2. This CDR3 has 18 residues. V was clipped by 5 bases and J by 3 bases; unmatched bases: 12.

This chain joins TRBV6-2 or TRBV6-3 and TRBJ2-3; D might be TRBD2 (6 bases). This CDR3 spans 13 amino acids. The V gene lost 6 bases and the J gene lost 6 bases, with 13 bases spanning the gap. Germline V lookup: CDR1 MNHEY, CDR2 SVGEGT. The CDR3 DNA reads TGTGCCAGCAGAGGCGGGATCTCCGATACGCAGTATTTT. Its protein is CASRGGISDTQYF.

This clonotype was observed at least ten times. V gene TRBV11-2 combines with J gene TRBJ1-6; TRBD1 agrees at 11 bases. CDR3 length: 19 residues. Losses at the gene ends were 5 bases for V and 10 bases for J; bases not matched to a gene: 19. The germline V gene encodes CDR1 SGHAT and CDR2 FQNNGV. The CDR3 region is CASSRNLGQGARGMSPLHF. The CDR3 DNA is TGTGCCAGCAGCCGAAATTTAGGACAGGGGGCGAGGGGGATGTCACCCCTCCACTTT.

This sequence joins TRBV11-2 and TRBJ1-1; the D is unclear. CDR1 is SGHAT, CDR2 FQNNGV, per germline. Deletions cut 5 bases from V and 2 bases from J, with 12 bases between. The CDR3 covers 14 residues. The CDR3 sequence: CASSPLLGNTEAFF. For the CDR3, the DNA is TGTGCCAGCAGCCCCCTCCTGGGAAACACTGAAGCTTTCTTT.

This clonotype was recorded a few times. The rearrangement links TRBV12-3 or TRBV12-4 to TRBJ2-1; 13 positions match TRBD2. The CDR3 is made up of 14 amino acids. J was trimmed by 7 bases and V by 4 bases; bases with no gene match: 1. The CDR3 loop is CASSWTSGSNEQFF. The CDR3 nucleotides read TGTGCCAGCAGTTGGACTAGCGGGAGTAATGAGCAGTTCTTC.

The chain recombines TRBV29-1 with TRBJ2-7; D is ambiguous. V lost 4 bases and J lost 2, with 9 bases in between. Germline loops: CDR1 SQVTM, CDR2 ANQGSEA. The CDR3 runs to 12 residues. CDR3 sequence reads: CSVGETTYEQYF. As DNA, the CDR3 is TGCAGCGTTGGGGAAACTACCTACGAGCAGTACTTC.

The chain combines TRBV3-1 with TRBJ2-7; no definite D call. The CDR3 extends over 13 amino acids. The V and J ends lost 3 bases and 0 bases respectively, with 6 bases between them. Germline CDR1 and CDR2: LGHDT and YNNKEL (reference sequence). The CDR3 loop is CASSHPTSYEQYF. The DNA of the CDR3 is TGTGCCAGCAGCCACCCTACCTCCTACGAGCAGTACTTC.

On this clonotype itself: Germline and junction disagree at one end, which may indicate a read error. The V call is TRBV20-1, the J call TRBJ1-2, with D perhaps matching TRBD1 (5 bases). CDR1 DFQATT and CDR2 SNEGSKA come from the germline V gene (reference sequence). The CDR3 sequence is 16 residues long. The CDR3 sequence is CGATGTGILSLGGYTF. CDR3 DNA sequence: TGCGGTGCTACCGGGACGGGGATATTAAGTTTGGGTGGCTACACCTTC.

The chain joins TRBV19 to TRBJ2-1; D not resolved. V lost 3 bases and J lost 3, with 9 bases in between. CDR1 is LNHDA, CDR2 SQIVND, per germline (reference sequence). The CDR3 has 14 residues. The CDR3 sequence is CASSIQNVYNEQFF. DNA of the CDR3: TGTGCCAGTAGTATCCAGAACGTCTACAATGAGCAGTTCTTC.

The rearrangement uses TRBV6-1 and TRBJ1-5; maybe TRBD1 (5 bases). The V end was cut by 7 bases, the J end by 0 bases, with 13 bases between. CDR1 and CDR2 (germline): MNHNS, SASEGT. CDR3 size: 15 residues. The CDR3 sequence: CASKKAGDSNQPQHF. The CDR3 DNA sequence: TGTGCCAGCAAGAAGGCGGGGGATAGCAATCAGCCCCAGCATTTT.

This chain joins TRBV27 and TRBJ2-5; a possible D gene is TRBD2 (5 bases). Germline CDR1 is MNHEY and CDR2 is SMNVEV (reference sequence). V lost 0 bases to trimming and J lost 2 bases, with 13 bases between them. The CDR3 loop spans 16 amino acids. The chain's CDR3 is CASSLSKAREQETQYF. The DNA of the CDR3 is TGTGCCAGCAGTTTATCGAAGGCTCGGGAACAAGAGACCCAGTACTTC.

The chain has TRBV6-2 or TRBV6-3 and TRBJ1-2; weak D call: TRBD1 (6 bases). Germline loops: CDR1 MNHEY, CDR2 SVGEGT. CDR3 length: 15 residues. The germline V and J ends were trimmed by 4 bases and 4 bases, with 16 bases remaining between them. This CDR3 reads CASSSRGGVFYGYTF. The CDR3 coding sequence is TGTGCCAGCAGTTCCAGGGGAGGAGTATTCTATGGCTACACCTTC.

The J gene is TRBJ2-3, the V gene TRBV6-1; 11 nucleotides align to TRBD2. Per the germline V gene, CDR1 is MNHNS and CDR2 is SASEGT. The CDR3 contains 16 residues. Trimming at V came to 6 bases and at J to 1 base, leaving 6 bases not matched to a gene. CDR3 amino acids: CASRLLAGVGTDTQYF. The CDR3 nucleotides are TGTGCCAGCAGACTACTAGCGGGAGTCGGCACAGATACGCAGTATTTT.

This clonotype was recorded a few times. The chain combines TRBV6-2 or TRBV6-3 with TRBJ2-1; a weak D match, TRBD2 (6 bases). The CDR3 is made up of 17 amino acids. The germline V gene encodes CDR1 MNHEY and CDR2 SVGEGT. The V and J ends lost 0 bases and 4 bases respectively, with 16 bases between them. CDR3 DNA sequence: TGTGCCAGCAGTTACTCGATGGAGGGAGGACCTTACAATGAGCAGTTCTTC. Residues: CASSYSMEGGPYNEQFF.

The genes are TRBV12-3 or TRBV12-4 and TRBJ2-7; 7 positions match TRBD1. Trimming at V came to 6 bases and at J to 3 bases, leaving 8 bases not matched to a gene. This CDR3 region has 14 residues. The CDR3 nucleotides are TGTGCCAGCAGAAGGCCCGGGACAGTCTACGAGCAGTACTTC. Protein sequence: CASRRPGTVYEQYF.

With regard to this clonotype: Possible read error: a much larger clone is one base away. The chain couples TRBV29-1 to TRBJ1-1; the D is unclear. CDR1 SQVTM and CDR2 ANQGSEA come from the germline V gene. The CDR3 has 11 amino acids. CDR3 protein: CSAEGSTETFF. The CDR3 DNA reads TGCAGCGCTGAGGGAAGCACTGAAACTTTCTTT.

J is TRBJ2-4 and V is TRBV6-1, with 7 bases identical to TRBD2. This CDR3 has 14 amino acids. V gave up 3 bases and J gave up 13 bases; unmatched junction bases: 12. Germline-derived CDR1 and CDR2 are MNHNS and SASEGT. The CDR3 DNA is TGTGCCAGCAGTGACTCGGGCGGGGGATGGGAGCAGTACTTC. This codes for CASSDSGGGWEQYF.

This CDR3 reads CASREAGDYNEQYF. In DNA, the CDR3 is TGTGCCAGCAGGGAAGCGGGGGACTACAATGAGCAGTACTTC. The V gene is TRBV25-1, the J gene TRBJ2-1; TRBD2 agrees at 8 bases. The J call may be mistaken, given a closer DNA end match to TRBJ2-7. The CDR3 extends over 14 amino acids. Germline V CDR1 and CDR2: MGHDK, SYGVNS.

This chain links TRBV20-1 with TRBJ2-5; D perhaps matches TRBD2 (6 bases). The DNA end is a closer match to TRBJ2-7, so the J assignment may be wrong. This CDR3 region has 14 residues. CDR1 and CDR2 (germline): DFQATT, SNEGSKA (reference sequence). CDR3 sequence: CSAREEGRLYEQYF. The CDR3 DNA sequence: TGCAGTGCTAGAGAGGAGGGGCGCTTGTACGAGCAGTACTTC.

The rearrangement joins TRBV6-5 to TRBJ2-7, with 9 bases fitting TRBD1. Germline CDR1 and CDR2: MNHEY and SVGAGI. CDR3 size: 18 residues. V gave up 2 bases and J gave up 1 base; unmatched junction bases: 12. CDR3 in amino acids: CASSYLTRDRAGSYEQYF. The CDR3 DNA reads as TGTGCCAGCAGTTACCTGACCCGGGACAGGGCTGGATCCTACGAGCAGTACTTC.

This clonotype was detected only a few times. The CDR3, as DNA: TGTGCCATCAGTGAGGGGGGACCCAATCAGCCCCAGCATTTT. The encoded protein is CAISEGGPNQPQHF. This chain connects TRBV10-3 to TRBJ1-5; a weak D match, TRBD1 (5 bases). V shed 2 bases and J shed 3 bases, with 8 bases lying between them. The CDR3 runs to 14 residues. The V gene's germline CDR1 is ENHRY and CDR2 SYGVKD.

The chain links TRBV2 to TRBJ2-3; weak D call: TRBD1 (5 bases). This CDR3 spans 15 amino acids. Trimming shortened V by 6 bases and J by 0 bases, and 13 bases separated the two germline ends. Germline V gives CDR1 SNHLY, CDR2 FYNNEI. The CDR3, as DNA: TGTGCCAGCAGGACCGACAGCCTTAGCACAGATACGCAGTATTTT. Translation gives CASRTDSLSTDTQYF.